Following are 9 T cell receptor beta chains from one sample sequenced in a study of monozygotic twins with inflammatory bowel disease. TCRdb re-called the 5' RACE reads and shows each CDR3 protein once, DNA omitted. In total, the table holds approximately 330,000 distinct CDR3 sequences. The sample consisted of blood. These TCRs come from a human donor with ulcerative colitis or Crohn's disease, or a healthy co-twin of an affected twin (not recorded which).

The chain is built from TRBV7-2 and TRBJ2-1. CDR3 length: 14 residues. Germline loops: CDR1 SGHTA, CDR2 FQGNSA. The CDR3 sequence: CASSLAPAYNEQFF.

The chain uses TRBV5-1 and TRBJ2-5; TCRdb's D call, TRBD2, is unchecked because there is no DNA. The CDR3 sequence is 15 residues long. Germline V CDR1 and CDR2: SGHRS, YFSETQ. Here the CDR3 reads CASSLTSGNRETQYF. Using reference TRBV5-1 and TRBJ2-5 for the parts outside the CDR3, the full variable domain is KAGVTQTPRYLIKTRGQQVTLSCSPISGHRSVSWYQQTPGQGLQFLFEYFSETQRNKGNFPGRFSGRQFSNSRSEMNVSTLELGDSALYLCASSLTSGNRETQYFGPGTRLLVL.

This chain joins TRBV29-1 and TRBJ2-2; the TRBD1 assignment by TCRdb is unverifiable without DNA. The CDR3 consists of 13 residues. CDR1 is SQVTM, CDR2 ANQGSEA, per germline. The CDR3 here is CSAGQGPSGELFF.

The genes are TRBV4-1 and TRBJ2-7. CDR1 is MGHRA and CDR2 is YSYEKL in the germline V gene. The CDR3 length is 14 residues. CDR3 loop: CASSIDPQNYEQYF.

The chain is built from TRBV20-1 and TRBJ2-7; TCRdb's assignment of TRBD1 cannot be checked, as there is no DNA. Germline loops: CDR1 DFQATT, CDR2 SNEGSKA (reference sequence). CDR3 size: 14 residues. CDR3 in amino acids: CSAATRTGSYEQYF.

This rearrangement joins TRBV5-5 to TRBJ1-2. This CDR3 region has 15 residues. The germline CDR1 and CDR2 sequences are SGHKS and YYEKEE (reference sequence). CDR3 loop: CASSLGSGGNYGYTF.

This rearrangement joins TRBV9 to TRBJ2-3. This CDR3 contains 12 residues. From germline, CDR1 is SGDLS and CDR2 YYNGEE. The CDR3 sequence is CASSVEGDTQYF.

The chain couples TRBV7-9 to TRBJ2-2; without DNA, the TCRdb call of TRBD2 cannot be checked. Germline CDR1 reads SEHNR; CDR2 reads FQNEAQ (reference sequence). This CDR3 has 14 amino acids. This chain's CDR3 is CASRGTSGTGELFF.

This sequence joins TRBV18 and TRBJ1-2; lacking DNA, the TRBD1 call made by TCRdb goes unchecked. This CDR3 is built from 17 residues. CDR1 KGHSH and CDR2 LQKENI come from the germline V gene. The CDR3: CASSLRQDPDDNYGYTF.